The 7 T cell receptor beta chains below come from one sample, sequenced in a study of blood T cell repertoires in COVID-19. Clones were read by immunoSEQ multiplex PCR, and TCRdb kept only the in-frame ones, dropping some. The table lists 380,000 or so clones, approximately 90% of them singletons, with over 0.9% in the top ten. Sequenced material: PBMCs or T cells enriched from blood (not recorded which). These receptors came from a woman aged 25 to 39 with acute COVID-19.

The sample holds one count of this clone. The V call is TRBV9, the J call TRBJ2-3; 7 bases align to TRBD2. V lost 3 bases to trimming and J lost 2 bases; unmatched junction nucleotides: 6. Germline V gives CDR1 SGDLS, CDR2 YYNGEE. This CDR3 has 15 residues. The CDR3: CASSDGGTHTDTQYF. CDR3 in DNA: TGTGCCAGCAGCGACGGGGGGACTCACACAGATACGCAGTATTTT.

A single count supports this clone. The V gene is TRBV6-5, the J gene TRBJ1-5; D perhaps matches TRBD1 (6 bases). CDR1 MNHEY and CDR2 SVGAGI come from the germline V gene. The CDR3 covers 14 residues. Deletions cut 4 bases from V and 7 bases from J, with 14 bases between. Written as DNA, the CDR3 is TGTGCCAGCAGTTTCTCGGGGGCAGGGCAGCCCCAGCATTTT. Its translation: CASSFSGAGQPQHF.

CDR3 loop: CATSTYKPGLDVLNEQFF. The CDR3 region has the DNA TGTGCCACCAGCACCTATAAGCCGGGACTAGATGTCCTCAATGAGCAGTTCTTC. The gene calls are TRBV15 and TRBJ2-1; the match to TRBD2 covers 8 bases. This CDR3 contains 18 residues. Trimming at V came to 4 bases and at J to 6 bases, leaving 17 bases not matched to a gene. The germline gives CDR1 LNHNV, CDR2 YYDKDF (reference sequence). Looking up the rest from reference TRBV15 and TRBJ2-1 gives the full variable domain: DAMVIQNPRYQVTQFGKPVTLSCSQTLNHNVMYWYQQKSSQAPKLLFHYYDKDFNNEADTPDNFQSRRPNTSFCFLDIRSPGLGDTAMYLCATSTYKPGLDVLNEQFFGPGTRLTVL.

This sequence joins TRBV6-2 or TRBV6-3 and TRBJ1-3, with D uncertain. Trimming took off 4 bases at V and 4 bases at J, with 20 bases between the two ends. The length of the CDR3 is 17 residues. CDR1 and CDR2 (germline): MNHEY, SVGEGT. This CDR3 is CASSSNRVLATGNTIYF. The CDR3 bases are TGTGCCAGCAGTTCCAACCGGGTCCTCGCCACGGGAAACACCATATATTTT.

The chain recombines TRBV27 with TRBJ1-1; 10 bases are shared with TRBD1. From germline, CDR1 is MNHEY and CDR2 SMNVEV (reference sequence). This CDR3 region has 14 residues. With V trimmed by 5 bases and J by 5 bases, 5 bases remained unmatched. CDR3 DNA sequence: TGTGCCAGCAGTAAGGACAGGGGGAGTACTGAAGCTTTCTTT. This sequence encodes CASSKDRGSTEAFF.

In regard to this clone: This same CDR3 is encoded by further DNA sequences in the sample. The gene calls are TRBV5-1 and TRBJ1-3; D call uncertain. The CDR3 runs 14 residues. The germline gives CDR1 SGHRS, CDR2 YFSETQ. Trimming removed 0 bases at V and 0 bases at J, with 4 bases between. As DNA, the CDR3 is TGCGCCAGCAGCTTGGGGAGCTCTGGAAACACCATATATTTT. It codes for CASSLGSSGNTIYF.

The rearrangement uses TRBV12-5 and TRBJ2-1; 10 bases map to TRBD2. The CDR3 spans 22 residues. The germline V gene encodes CDR1 LGHNT and CDR2 FRNRAP. V trimming: 2 bases; J trimming: 0 bases; junction bases outside the gene matches: 19. CDR3 amino acids: CASGLRSFDLAGAPSSYNEQFF. The CDR3, as DNA: TGTGCTAGTGGTTTGCGCTCCTTCGATCTAGCGGGGGCGCCAAGCTCCTACAATGAGCAGTTCTTC.